Below, 8 T cell receptor beta chains from the same sample are listed, as sequenced in a study of blood T cell repertoires in COVID-19 (dated by TCRdb to 2018 to 2021). Preparation of the library involved the immunoSEQ multiplex PCR assay. Sourced from immuneACCESS, this table was stored by TCRdb with only in-frame sequences that have V and J called. A share of the clones is absent; for the studies checked, an unresolved V gene accounts for under half, and the remainder has no known explanation. This sample holds roughly 130,000 clones; about 92% were observed only once. More than 3% of the sample is taken by the ten largest. Sequenced sample: peripheral blood. All receptors come from a man aged 50-59 years with active COVID-19.

This clone was found once. This sequence joins TRBV30 and TRBJ1-6; 9 bases align to TRBD1. This CDR3 has 18 residues. Germline CDR1 and CDR2: GTSNPN and SVGIG (reference sequence). V shed 0 bases, J shed 7 bases, and the junction held 13 bases outside the gene matches. CDR3 loop: CAWSVRVTGGGKNSPLHF. CDR3 DNA sequence: TGTGCCTGGAGTGTACGGGTGACAGGGGGGGGCAAAAATTCACCCCTCCACTTT.

The chain couples TRBV27 to TRBJ2-1; TRBD2 matches at 9 bases. The germline CDR1 and CDR2 sequences are MNHEY and SMNVEV (reference sequence). The CDR3 sequence is 18 residues long. J was trimmed by 6 bases and V by 3 bases; bases with no gene match: 15. In DNA, the CDR3 is TGTGCCAGCAGTTTCGTCCCGCGCGCGGGAGGGCCTTTCAATGAGCAGTTCTTC. Its translation: CASSFVPRAGGPFNEQFF.

The rearrangement uses TRBV7-2 and TRBJ2-5; 7 bases are shared with TRBD2. The V gene's germline CDR1 is SGHTA and CDR2 FQGNSA. This CDR3 spans 16 amino acids. J gave up 3 bases and V 2 bases, and 9 bases lay outside the gene matches. DNA of the CDR3: TGTGCCAGCAGCTTAACCGGGAGGACCGTGGAAGAGACCCAGTACTTC. Translating it yields CASSLTGRTVEETQYF.

The chain uses TRBV6-5 and TRBJ2-5; 11 bases line up with TRBD1. Germline V CDR1 and CDR2: MNHEY, SVGAGI. Trimming removed 5 bases from V and 5 bases from J; junction bases left unmatched: 7. The CDR3 runs to 15 residues. For the CDR3, the DNA is TGTGCCAGCAGTAAGGACAGGGGGCAAATGGAGACCCAGTACTTC. Translation: CASSKDRGQMETQYF.

This rearrangement joins TRBV7-9 to TRBJ2-2; 9 bases are a match to TRBD2. Germline CDR1 is SEHNR and CDR2 is FQNEAQ (reference sequence). This CDR3 has 15 residues. J lost 5 bases, V lost 5 bases, and 6 bases had no gene match. This CDR3 reads CASSRSSGVTGELFF. The CDR3 nucleotides read TGTGCCAGCAGCCGGTCTAGCGGGGTTACCGGGGAGCTGTTTTTT.

The CDR3 protein is CASSSGVGHDQPQHF. CDR3 coding DNA: TGTGCCAGCAGCTCCGGCGTCGGACACGATCAGCCCCAGCATTTT. This sequence joins TRBV7-8 and TRBJ1-5; TRBD1 might be the D (5 bases). This CDR3 has 15 amino acids. CDR1 is SGHVS and CDR2 is FQNEAQ in the germline V gene. Deletions cut 4 bases from V and 5 bases from J, with 15 bases between. Drawing the rest from reference TRBV7-8 and TRBJ1-5, the complete variable domain is GAGVSQSPRYKVAKRGQDVALRCDPISGHVSLFWYQQALGQGPEFLTYFQNEAQLDKSGLPSDRFFAERPEGSVSTLKIQRTQQEDSAVYLCASSSGVGHDQPQHFGDGTRLSIL.

The V gene is TRBV7-9, the J gene TRBJ2-1; 10 nucleotides match TRBD2. The CDR3 has 17 residues. CDR1 and CDR2 (germline): SEHNR, FQNEAQ (reference sequence). The ends lost 0 bases at V and 5 bases at J; junction bases unmatched: 7. CDR3 region: CASSLALTSGDHNEQFF. The CDR3 coding sequence is TGTGCCAGCAGCTTAGCCCTTACTAGCGGGGACCACAATGAGCAGTTCTTC.

This chain links TRBV11-3 with TRBJ2-7, with a possible D match to TRBD1 (5 bases). Trimming stripped 1 base from V and 3 bases from J, with 10 bases between. The length of the CDR3 is 14 residues. The germline gives CDR1 SGHNT, CDR2 YENEEA. The CDR3 sequence: CASSLVGALYEQYV. The CDR3 region has the DNA TGTGCCAGCAGCTTAGTAGGGGCTCTCTACGAGCAGTACGTC.